Listed here are 7 T cell receptor beta chains from one sample, sequenced in a study of CXCR3-negative and CXCR3-positive naive CD8 T cells. The libraries of TRB cDNA were constructed through 5' RACE using UMI labels. Each CDR3 protein gets one entry in TCRdb, which reprocessed the 5' RACE reads and gives no DNA. The sample has 38,000 or so distinct CDR3 sequences; the top ten hold roughly 15%. Input material: memory CD8+ T cells from blood. The receptors come from a human donor in good health. Some clones in this sample may be carry-over from other donors' samples.

The chain recombines TRBV28 with TRBJ2-1. Germline CDR1 and CDR2: MDHEN and SYDVKM. CDR3 length equals 15 residues. CDR3: CASSPWGSSYNEQFF.

This rearrangement joins TRBV29-1 to TRBJ1-4; TCRdb gives TRBD1 as the D gene, but with no DNA this cannot be confirmed. The CDR3 contains 11 residues. CDR1 SQVTM and CDR2 ANQGSEA come from the germline V gene. The CDR3 reads CSALGTGYLFF.

This chain connects TRBV7-6 to TRBJ1-4; TCRdb's D gene call, TRBD1, goes unchecked for lack of DNA. CDR3 length equals 16 residues. From germline, CDR1 is SGHVS and CDR2 FNYEAQ. This CDR3 reads CASSSQPPGWGEKLFF.

The chain employs TRBV29-1 and TRBJ2-5; with no DNA, the TCRdb D assignment of TRBD2 cannot be verified. The CDR3 sequence is 12 residues long. The germline V gene encodes CDR1 SQVTM and CDR2 ANQGSEA. CDR3 residues: CSGVSSGETQYF.

The V call is TRBV29-1, the J call TRBJ2-5; there is no DNA to check the TCRdb D call of TRBD1. This CDR3 spans 14 amino acids. Germline CDR1 and CDR2: SQVTM and ANQGSEA. CDR3 residues: CSVDGAGQGETQYF.

V and J are TRBV7-9 and TRBJ2-1; TCRdb's D call, TRBD1, is unchecked because there is no DNA. Germline V lookup: CDR1 SEHNR, CDR2 FQNEAQ (reference sequence). The CDR3 is 13 amino acids. The CDR3 region is CASSHTGRNEQFF.

The chain uses TRBV12-3 or TRBV12-4 and TRBJ2-7; TCRdb outputs TRBD1, but without DNA this stays unchecked. The CDR3 has 14 residues. CDR3 loop: CASSLGGRASEQYF.